This T cell receptor (beta chain) was recorded in a study of blood T cell repertoires in COVID-19 (TCRdb year 2020). Background on the whole study: The collaborator samples originated in the United States, Italy and Spain and spanned the acute and convalescent phases of COVID-19. The samples were drawn from two sources: the first 160 participants of the ongoing ImmuneRACE study, and some 1,300 subjects contributed by 6 global collaborators. The material from the prospective study consisted of cDNA or gDNA derived from T cells, B-cell-depleted T cells, or PBMCs. Nearly every sample came with metadata listing a de-identified subject ID, COVID-19 status, age in years and sex. Where available, HLA class I and class II types were taken from metadata supplied by the sample provider and were not determined by assay-based typing. The repertoires were made available in a free public database intended to serve as a resource for research on the immune response to SARS-CoV-2. Subjects who had been exposed to COVID-19, were actively infected with it, or had recovered from it provided the deeply sampled blood TCRbeta repertoires that made up the dataset. The study at large found these results: The amount of clinical and demographic metadata varied by source and participant and was provided uncurated.

This clone was observed a handful of times. Its antigen target is currently unknown. No per-base quality is available; no much larger clone lies one base away. The immunoSEQ Assay, a bias-controlled multiplex PCR, was used to amplify TCRbeta CDR3 regions from genomic DNA. As for how the authors treated the data: The number of nucleated cells in each sample was estimated by amplification of reference gene primers within the assay. Sequence reads were collapsed and filtered to measure the absolute abundance of every unique TCRbeta CDR3 rearrangement. For each sample, productive Simpson clonality was calculated as the square root of Simpson's diversity index across productive rearrangements. The clones in this table, taken by TCRdb from immuneACCESS, are in-frame only. Not every clone is retained; where verified, under half of the shortfall comes from an unresolved V gene, and the cause of the rest is unknown. The V and J calls and clone size come from that table; D and trimming were worked out from the DNA. The sample contains 84,000 or so clones, approximately 92% of them found a single time. The ten largest clonotypes hold roughly 6.4% of the sample.

Whole blood was collected in K2EDTA tubes by collaborating institutions according to the institutions' own protocols. Collaborator samples were shipped for TCRbeta analysis as frozen whole blood, isolated PBMCs, or DNA extracted from either sample type. Its CDR3 holds 16 amino acids, cysteine through phenylalanine. The retained sequence is limited to the CDR3, 48 bases, with the frame set at the first base. V and J lose 5 bases and 1 base, and a span of 15 bases separates them. The germline V gene (reference sequence) sets CDR1 to LNHDA and CDR2 to SQIVND. The rearranged chain carries TRBV19 and TRBJ1-5, with no confident D gene call. The sample consisted of peripheral blood. The source is a woman aged 60-70 years with active COVID-19. DNA sequence: TGTGCCAGTAGTCCTGGCGGCTTTCAGAGCAATCAGCCCCAGCATTTT. This is translated as CASSPGGFQSNQPQHF.